A selection of T cell receptor beta chains follows, all from one sample in a study of cytotoxic CD8 clonotypes in ibrutinib-treated CLL. Produced via immunoSEQ multiplex PCR; TCRdb's table is partial and in-frame only. The table records 110,000 to 150,000 clones, 77% of them present only once. Sequenced material: PBMCs, taken after 12 months of ibrutinib treatment. All receptors derive from a human donor with chronic lymphocytic leukemia. The CDR3 runs from the conserved cysteine through the conserved F or W. D genes are given only for firm matches. Expanded clones are given a class, and other clones once, few, many or no size at all.

cdr3_length: 13; v_call: TRBV18; d_call: TRBD1; j_call: TRBJ1-2; clone_size: .; cdr3_aa: CASSPGTGRGYTF; cdr3_nt: TGTGCCAGCTCACCAGGGACAGGCCGTGGGTACACCTTC
cdr3_length: 14; v_call: TRBV28; d_call: TRBD1; j_call: TRBJ2-7; clone_size: .; cdr3_aa: CASSPGQSIGEQYF; cdr3_nt: TGTGCCAGCAGTCCGGGACAGAGCATTGGCGAGCAGTACTTC
cdr3_length: 14; v_call: TRBV10-3; d_call: .; j_call: TRBJ2-5; clone_size: .; cdr3_aa: CAISEREVARTQYF; cdr3_nt: TGTGCCATCAGTGAAAGGGAGGTAGCCCGGACCCAGTACTTC
cdr3_length: 14; v_call: TRBV4-3; d_call: .; j_call: TRBJ1-2; clone_size: .; cdr3_aa: CASSQLEGHGGYTF; cdr3_nt: TGCGCCAGCAGCCAATTAGAGGGGCATGGCGGCTACACCTTC
cdr3_length: 14; v_call: TRBV7-3; d_call: .; j_call: TRBJ1-6; clone_size: .; cdr3_aa: CASSQGQSYSPLHF; cdr3_nt: TGTGCCAGCAGCCAAGGACAGTCGTATTCACCCCTCCACTTT
cdr3_length: 16; v_call: TRBV7-8; d_call: TRBD1; j_call: TRBJ1-4; clone_size: .; cdr3_aa: CASSLSATGTNEKLFF; cdr3_nt: TGTGCCAGCAGCTTAAGTGCGACAGGGACTAATGAAAAACTGTTTTTT
cdr3_length: 12; v_call: TRBV30; d_call: .; j_call: TRBJ1-2; clone_size: few; cdr3_aa: CAWSVQRSGYTF; cdr3_nt: TGTGCCTGGAGTGTACAGAGGTCCGGCTACACCTTC
cdr3_length: 18; v_call: TRBV28; d_call: TRBD1; j_call: TRBJ1-5; clone_size: once; cdr3_aa: CASSLAAGGWKSNQPQHF; cdr3_nt: TGTGCCAGCAGTTTGGCGGCAGGGGGATGGAAAAGCAATCAGCCCCAGCATTTT
cdr3_length: 14; v_call: TRBV2; d_call: TRBD1; j_call: TRBJ1-1; clone_size: .; cdr3_aa: CASATTGKNTEAFF; cdr3_nt: TGTGCCAGCGCCACGACAGGGAAGAACACTGAAGCTTTCTTT
cdr3_length: 13; v_call: TRBV9; d_call: TRBD2; j_call: TRBJ2-1; clone_size: few; cdr3_aa: CASSVQAGVEQFF; cdr3_nt: TGTGCCAGCAGCGTCCAAGCGGGAGTCGAGCAGTTCTTC
cdr3_length: 14; v_call: TRBV4-1; d_call: .; j_call: TRBJ1-1; clone_size: few; cdr3_aa: CASNSDRSATEAFF; cdr3_nt: TGCGCCAGCAACTCCGACCGGTCAGCCACTGAAGCTTTCTTT
cdr3_length: 12; v_call: TRBV30; d_call: .; j_call: TRBJ2-7; clone_size: .; cdr3_aa: CAWRTGVYEQYF; cdr3_nt: TGTGCCTGGAGGACAGGAGTCTACGAGCAGTACTTC
cdr3_length: 11; v_call: TRBV11-2; d_call: .; j_call: TRBJ1-2; clone_size: .; cdr3_aa: CASSLGGGYTF; cdr3_nt: TGTGCCAGCAGCTTAGGGGGTGGCTACACCTTC
cdr3_length: 14; v_call: TRBV14; d_call: .; j_call: TRBJ1-2; clone_size: .; cdr3_aa: CASSLALQGNGYTF; cdr3_nt: TGTGCCAGCAGCCTTGCCCTCCAGGGTAATGGCTACACCTTC
cdr3_length: 13; v_call: TRBV2; d_call: .; j_call: TRBJ1-3; clone_size: .; cdr3_aa: CASAPFSGNTIYF; cdr3_nt: TGTGCCAGCGCACCCTTCTCTGGAAACACCATATATTTT